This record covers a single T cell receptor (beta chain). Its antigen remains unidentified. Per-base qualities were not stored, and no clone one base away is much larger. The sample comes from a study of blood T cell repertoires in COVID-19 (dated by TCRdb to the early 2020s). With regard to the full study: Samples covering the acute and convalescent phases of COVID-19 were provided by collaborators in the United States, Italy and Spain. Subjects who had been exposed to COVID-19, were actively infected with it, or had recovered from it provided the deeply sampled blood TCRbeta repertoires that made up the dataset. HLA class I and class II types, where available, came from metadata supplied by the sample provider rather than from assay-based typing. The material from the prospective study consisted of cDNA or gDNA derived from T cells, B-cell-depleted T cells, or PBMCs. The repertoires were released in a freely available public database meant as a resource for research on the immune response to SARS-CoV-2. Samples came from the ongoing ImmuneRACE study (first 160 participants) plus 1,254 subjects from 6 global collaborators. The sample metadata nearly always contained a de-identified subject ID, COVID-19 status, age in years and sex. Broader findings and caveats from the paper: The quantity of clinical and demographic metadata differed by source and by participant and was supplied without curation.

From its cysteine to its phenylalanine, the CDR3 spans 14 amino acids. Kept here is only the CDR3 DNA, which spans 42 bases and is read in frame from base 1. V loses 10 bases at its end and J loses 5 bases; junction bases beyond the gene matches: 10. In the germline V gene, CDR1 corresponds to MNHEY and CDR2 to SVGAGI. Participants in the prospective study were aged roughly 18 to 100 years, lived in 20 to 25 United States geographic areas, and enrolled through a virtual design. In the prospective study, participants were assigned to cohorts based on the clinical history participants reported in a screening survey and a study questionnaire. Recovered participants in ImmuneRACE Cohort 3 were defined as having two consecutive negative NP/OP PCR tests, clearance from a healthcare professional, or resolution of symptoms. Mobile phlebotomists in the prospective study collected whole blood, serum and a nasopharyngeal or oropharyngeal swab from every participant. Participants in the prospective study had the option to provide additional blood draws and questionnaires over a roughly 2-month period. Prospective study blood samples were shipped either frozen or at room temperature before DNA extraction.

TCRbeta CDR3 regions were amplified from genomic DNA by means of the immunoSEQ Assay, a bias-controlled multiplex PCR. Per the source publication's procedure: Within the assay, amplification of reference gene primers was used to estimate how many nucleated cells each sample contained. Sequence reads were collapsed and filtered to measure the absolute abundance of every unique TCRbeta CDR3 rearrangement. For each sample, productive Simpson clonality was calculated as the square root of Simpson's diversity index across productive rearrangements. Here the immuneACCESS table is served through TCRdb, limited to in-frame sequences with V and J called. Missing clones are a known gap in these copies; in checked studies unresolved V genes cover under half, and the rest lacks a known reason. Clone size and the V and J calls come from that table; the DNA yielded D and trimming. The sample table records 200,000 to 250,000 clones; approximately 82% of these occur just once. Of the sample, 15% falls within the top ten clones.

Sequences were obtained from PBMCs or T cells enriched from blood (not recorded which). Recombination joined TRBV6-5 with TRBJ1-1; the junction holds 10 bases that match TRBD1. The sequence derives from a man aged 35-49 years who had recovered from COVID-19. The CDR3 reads CAIVRQGAGTEAFF. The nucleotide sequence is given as TGTGCCATCGTCCGACAGGGGGCAGGAACTGAAGCTTTCTTT.